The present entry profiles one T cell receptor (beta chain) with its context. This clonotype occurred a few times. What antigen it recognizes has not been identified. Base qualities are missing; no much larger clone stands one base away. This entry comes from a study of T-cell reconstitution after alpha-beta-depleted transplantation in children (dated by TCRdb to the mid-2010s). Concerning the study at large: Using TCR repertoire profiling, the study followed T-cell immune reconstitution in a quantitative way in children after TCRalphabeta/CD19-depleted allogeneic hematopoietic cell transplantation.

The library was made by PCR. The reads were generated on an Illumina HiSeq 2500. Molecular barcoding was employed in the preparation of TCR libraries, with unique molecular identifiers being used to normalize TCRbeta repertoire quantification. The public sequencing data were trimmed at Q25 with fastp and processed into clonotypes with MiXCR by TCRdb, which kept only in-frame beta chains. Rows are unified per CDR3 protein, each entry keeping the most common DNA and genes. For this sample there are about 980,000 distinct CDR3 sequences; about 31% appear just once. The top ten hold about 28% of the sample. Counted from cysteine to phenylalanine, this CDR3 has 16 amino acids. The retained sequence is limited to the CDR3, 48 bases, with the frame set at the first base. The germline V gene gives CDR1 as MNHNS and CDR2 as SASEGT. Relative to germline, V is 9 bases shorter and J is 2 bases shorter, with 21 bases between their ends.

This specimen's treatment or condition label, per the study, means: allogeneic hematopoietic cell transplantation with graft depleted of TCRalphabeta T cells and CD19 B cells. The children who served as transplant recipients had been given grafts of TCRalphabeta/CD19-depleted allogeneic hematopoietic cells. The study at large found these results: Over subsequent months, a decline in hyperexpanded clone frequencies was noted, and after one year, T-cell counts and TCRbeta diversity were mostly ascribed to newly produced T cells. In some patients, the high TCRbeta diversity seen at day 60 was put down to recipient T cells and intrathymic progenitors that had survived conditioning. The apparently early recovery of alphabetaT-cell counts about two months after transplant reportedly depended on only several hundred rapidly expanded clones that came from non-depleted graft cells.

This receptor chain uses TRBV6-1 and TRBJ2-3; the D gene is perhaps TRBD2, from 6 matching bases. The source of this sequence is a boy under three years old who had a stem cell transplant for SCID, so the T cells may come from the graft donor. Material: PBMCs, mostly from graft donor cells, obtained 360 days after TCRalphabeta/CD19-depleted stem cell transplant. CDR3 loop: CASRKLAGGDTDTQYF. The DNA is TGTGCCAGTCGAAAACTAGCTGGCGGGGACACAGATACGCAGTATTTT.